Presented here are 7 T cell receptor beta chains from one specimen sequenced in a study of OX40 agonist ivuxolimab in advanced cancers. Only in-frame clones appear in the TCRdb table, and some are missing; sequencing was by immunoSEQ multiplex PCR. The sample contains roughly 23,000 clones, approximately 77% of which appear only once. This specimen was CD4+ or CD8+ T cells sorted from blood, taken in a trial of the OX40 agonist ivuxolimab. The source of these receptors is an adult with an advanced solid tumor such as melanoma, head and neck, liver or kidney cancer.

In this sample, this clone turned up a few times. V gene TRBV6-5 combines with J gene TRBJ1-2; no clear D. Germline V CDR1 and CDR2: MNHEY, SVGAGI. With 2 bases removed from V and 4 bases from J, the gap between germline ends came to 8 bases. This CDR3 has 13 amino acids. The CDR3, as DNA: TGTGCCAGCAGTTACGGCAGGCCCTATGGCTACACCTTC. Protein sequence: CASSYGRPYGYTF.

This CDR3 is CASSPRQGEGAEAFF. The CDR3 DNA reads TGTGCCAGCTCACCCCGACAGGGAGAGGGCGCTGAAGCTTTCTTT. The chain combines TRBV18 with TRBJ1-1, with 7 nucleotides matching TRBD1. The trim removed 3 bases at V and 6 bases at J, leaving 10 bases unmatched. Germline V gene data show CDR1 as KGHSH and CDR2 as LQKENI. The CDR3 is 15 residues long.

The V gene is TRBV7-3, the J gene TRBJ1-6; 7 bases agree with TRBD1. V lost 0 bases to trimming and J lost 3 bases; unmatched junction nucleotides: 8. This CDR3 has 18 amino acids. Germline assignment: CDR1 SGHTA and CDR2 FQGTGA. The CDR3 coding sequence is TGTGCCAGCAGCTTAACCCCCCAGGGGGTTGGCTATAATTCACCCCTCCACTTT. It yields the protein CASSLTPQGVGYNSPLHF.

The CDR3 DNA reads as TGTGCCATCAGTGGTACTAGCGGGAGTTCCTACGAGCAGTACTTC. Protein: CAISGTSGSSYEQYF. The chain couples TRBV10-3 to TRBJ2-7; 11 nucleotides align to TRBD2. Germline assignment: CDR1 ENHRY and CDR2 SYGVKD. Losses at the gene ends were 4 bases for V and 1 base for J; bases not matched to a gene: 3. The CDR3 sequence is 15 residues long.

This chain links TRBV19 with TRBJ2-7; no firm D call. The V gene's germline CDR1 is LNHDA and CDR2 SQIVND (reference sequence). CDR3 size: 13 residues. Trimming pared 3 bases from V and 2 bases from J, leaving 8 bases between. The CDR3 sequence is CASSIYYTYEQYF. In DNA form, the CDR3 reads TGTGCCAGTAGTATTTACTACACCTACGAGCAGTACTTC. Full variable domain (rest looked up from reference TRBV19 and TRBJ2-7): DGGITQSPKYLFRKEGQNVTLSCEQNLNHDAMYWYRQDPGQGLRLIYYSQIVNDFQKGDIAEGYSVSREKKESFPLTVTSAQKNPTAFYLCASSIYYTYEQYFGPGTRLTVT.

V and J are TRBV6-5 and TRBJ2-3; D uncertain. The V gene's germline CDR1 is MNHEY and CDR2 SVGAGI. CDR3 length: 12 amino acids. Deletions cut 6 bases from V and 6 bases from J, with 10 bases between. This CDR3 reads CASSPNSDTQYF. DNA of the CDR3: TGTGCCAGCAGCCCAAATTCCGATACGCAGTATTTT.

This chain links TRBV21-1 with TRBJ1-5; TRBD1, the table's D call, lacks a check against the DNA. TRBV21-1 is flagged as a pseudogene. This CDR3 is 14 amino acids long. The CDR3 DNA follows: TGTGCCAGCAGTCCGACAGGGGAGGAGCAGCCCCAGCATTTT. This encodes CASSPTGEEQPQHF.